This record looks at one T cell receptor beta chain sequence and its context. Its matching antigen is unknown. Being one base from a much bigger clone, this may be a read error. The germline V and J ends were trimmed by 2 bases and 3 bases, with 4 bases remaining between them. This CDR3 is 12 amino acids long. TCRdb re-called the 5' RACE reads with MiXCR, one entry per CDR3 protein. The sample consists of around 210,000 distinct CDR3 sequences, around 8% of them appearing once. This specimen comes from a study of CD8 T cells in ankylosing spondylitis. Whole-study findings and limits: Some motif variants were previously reported in reactive arthritis synovial fluid and blood.

The receptor's source is a female donor with ankylosing spondylitis or in good health (not recorded which). The chain carries TRBV12-3 or TRBV12-4 and TRBJ1-1; unclear D gene. Sequencing input: blood, either unsorted or a sorted T cell fraction (not recorded which). CDR3 in DNA: TGTGCCAGCAGTTTACCGCACACTGAAGCTTTCTTT. This codes for CASSLPHTEAFF.